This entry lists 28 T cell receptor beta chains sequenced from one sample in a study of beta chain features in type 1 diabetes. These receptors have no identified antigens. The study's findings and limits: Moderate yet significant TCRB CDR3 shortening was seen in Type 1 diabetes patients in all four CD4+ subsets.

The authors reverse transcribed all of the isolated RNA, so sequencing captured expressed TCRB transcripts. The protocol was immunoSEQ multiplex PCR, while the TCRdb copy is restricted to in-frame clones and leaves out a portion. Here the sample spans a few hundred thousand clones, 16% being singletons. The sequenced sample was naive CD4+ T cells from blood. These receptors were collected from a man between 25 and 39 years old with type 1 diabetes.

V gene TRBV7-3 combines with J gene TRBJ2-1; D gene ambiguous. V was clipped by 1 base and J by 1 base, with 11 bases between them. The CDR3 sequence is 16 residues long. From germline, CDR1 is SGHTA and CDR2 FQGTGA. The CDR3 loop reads CASSLSARPSYNEQFF. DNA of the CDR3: TGTGCCAGCAGCTTAAGTGCTAGGCCGTCCTACAATGAGCAGTTCTTC. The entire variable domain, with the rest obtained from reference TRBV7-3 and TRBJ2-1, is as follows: GAGVSQTPSNKVTEKGKYVELRCDPISGHTALYWYRQSLGQGPEFLIYFQGTGAADDSGLPNDRFFAVRPEGSVSTLKIQRTERGDSAVYLCASSLSARPSYNEQFFGPGTRLTVL.

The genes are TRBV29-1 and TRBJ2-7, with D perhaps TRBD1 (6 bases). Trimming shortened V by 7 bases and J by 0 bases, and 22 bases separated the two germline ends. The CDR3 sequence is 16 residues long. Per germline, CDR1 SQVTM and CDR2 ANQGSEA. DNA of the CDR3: TGCAGCGGAACTCTTTCCCAGGGGACCAGCTCCTACGAGCAGTACTTC. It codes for CSGTLSQGTSSYEQYF.

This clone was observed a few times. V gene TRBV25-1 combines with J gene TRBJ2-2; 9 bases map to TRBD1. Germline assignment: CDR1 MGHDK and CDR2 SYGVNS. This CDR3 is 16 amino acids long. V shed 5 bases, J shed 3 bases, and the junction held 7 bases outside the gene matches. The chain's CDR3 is CASSWWRTGDTGELFF. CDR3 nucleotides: TGTGCCAGCAGTTGGTGGAGGACAGGGGACACCGGGGAGCTGTTTTTT.

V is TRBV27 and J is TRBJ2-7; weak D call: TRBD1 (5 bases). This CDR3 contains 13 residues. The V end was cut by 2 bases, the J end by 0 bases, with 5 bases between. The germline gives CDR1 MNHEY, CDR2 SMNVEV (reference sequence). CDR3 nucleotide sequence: TGTGCCAGCAGTTTACAGGGCTCCTACGAGCAGTACTTC. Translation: CASSLQGSYEQYF.

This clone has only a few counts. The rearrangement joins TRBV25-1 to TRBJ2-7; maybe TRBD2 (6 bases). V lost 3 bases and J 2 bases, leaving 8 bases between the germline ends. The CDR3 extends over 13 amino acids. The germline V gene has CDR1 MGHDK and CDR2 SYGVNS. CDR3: CASSDTGAYEQYF. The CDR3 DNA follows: TGTGCCAGCAGTGACACGGGGGCCTACGAGCAGTACTTC.

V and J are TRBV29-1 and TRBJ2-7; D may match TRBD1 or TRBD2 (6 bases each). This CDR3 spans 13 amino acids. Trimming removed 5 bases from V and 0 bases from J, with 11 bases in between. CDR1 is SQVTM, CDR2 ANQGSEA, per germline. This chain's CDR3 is CSVKGGHSYEQYF. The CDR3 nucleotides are TGCAGCGTTAAGGGGGGACACTCCTACGAGCAGTACTTC.

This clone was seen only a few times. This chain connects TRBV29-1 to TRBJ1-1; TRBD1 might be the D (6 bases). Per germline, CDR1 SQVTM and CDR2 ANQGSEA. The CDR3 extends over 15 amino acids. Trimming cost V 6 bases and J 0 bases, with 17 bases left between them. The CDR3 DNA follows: TGCAGCGTCCAATATCGGGGGCAGTTGAACACTGAAGCTTTCTTT. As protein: CSVQYRGQLNTEAFF.

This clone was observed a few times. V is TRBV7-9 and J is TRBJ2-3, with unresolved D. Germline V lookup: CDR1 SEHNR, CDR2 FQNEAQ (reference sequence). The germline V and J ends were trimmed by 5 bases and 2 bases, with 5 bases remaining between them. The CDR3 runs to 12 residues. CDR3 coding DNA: TGTGCCAGCAGCATAACCACAGATACGCAGTATTTT. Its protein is CASSITTDTQYF. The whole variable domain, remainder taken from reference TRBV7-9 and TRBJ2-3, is DTGVSQNPRHKITKRGQNVTFRCDPISEHNRLYWYRQTLGQGPEFLTYFQNEAQLEKSRLLSDRFSAERPKGSFSTLEIQRTEQGDSAMYLCASSITTDTQYFGPGTRLTVL.

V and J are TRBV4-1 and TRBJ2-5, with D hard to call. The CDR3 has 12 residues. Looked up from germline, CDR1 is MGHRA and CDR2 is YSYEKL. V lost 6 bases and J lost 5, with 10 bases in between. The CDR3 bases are TGCGCCAGCAGTCAGACTTTGGAGACCCAGTACTTC. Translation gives CASSQTLETQYF.

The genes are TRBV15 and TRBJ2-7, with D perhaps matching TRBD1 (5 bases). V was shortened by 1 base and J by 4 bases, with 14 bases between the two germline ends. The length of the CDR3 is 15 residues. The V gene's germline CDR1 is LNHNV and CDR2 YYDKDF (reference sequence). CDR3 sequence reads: CATSRVKGAQYEQYF. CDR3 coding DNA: TGTGCCACCAGCAGAGTTAAAGGGGCTCAGTACGAGCAGTACTTC.

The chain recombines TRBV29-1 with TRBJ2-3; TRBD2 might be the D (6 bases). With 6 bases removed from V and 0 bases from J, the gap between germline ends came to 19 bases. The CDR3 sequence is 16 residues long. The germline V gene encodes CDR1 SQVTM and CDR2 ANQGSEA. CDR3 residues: CSVVGTLHPSTDTQYF. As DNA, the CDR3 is TGCAGCGTCGTAGGGACTCTCCATCCTAGCACAGATACGCAGTATTTT.

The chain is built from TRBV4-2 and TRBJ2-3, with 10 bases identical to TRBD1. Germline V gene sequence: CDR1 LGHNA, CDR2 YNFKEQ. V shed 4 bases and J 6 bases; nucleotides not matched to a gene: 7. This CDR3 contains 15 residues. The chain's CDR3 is CASSPGTGASDTQYF. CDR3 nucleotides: TGTGCCAGCAGCCCCGGGACAGGGGCCTCCGATACGCAGTATTTT.

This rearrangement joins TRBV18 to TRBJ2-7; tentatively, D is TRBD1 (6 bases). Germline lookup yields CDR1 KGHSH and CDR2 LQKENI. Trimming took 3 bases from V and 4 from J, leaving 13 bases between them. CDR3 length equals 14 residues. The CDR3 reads CASSPPATGYEQYF. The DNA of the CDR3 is TGTGCCAGCTCACCTCCGGCCACAGGGTACGAGCAGTACTTC.

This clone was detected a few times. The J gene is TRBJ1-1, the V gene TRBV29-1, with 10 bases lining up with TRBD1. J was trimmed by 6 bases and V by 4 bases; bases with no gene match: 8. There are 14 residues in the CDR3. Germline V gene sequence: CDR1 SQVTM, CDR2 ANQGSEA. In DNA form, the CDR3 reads TGCAGCGTTGGGACTGCGACAGGGGGCTCTGAAGCTTTCTTT. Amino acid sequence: CSVGTATGGSEAFF.

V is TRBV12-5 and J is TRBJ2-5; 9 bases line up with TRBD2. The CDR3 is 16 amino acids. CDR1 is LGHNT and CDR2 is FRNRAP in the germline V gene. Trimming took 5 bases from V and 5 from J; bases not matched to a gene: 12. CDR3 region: CASGNQAGGPIETQYF. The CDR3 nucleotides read TGTGCTAGTGGTAACCAGGCGGGAGGGCCCATCGAGACCCAGTACTTC.

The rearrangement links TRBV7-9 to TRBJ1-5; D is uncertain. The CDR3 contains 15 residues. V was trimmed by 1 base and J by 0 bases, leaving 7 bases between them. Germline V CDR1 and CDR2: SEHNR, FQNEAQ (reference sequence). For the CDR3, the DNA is TGTGCCAGCAGCTTAGACCGGGATAGCAATCAGCCCCAGCATTTT. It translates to CASSLDRDSNQPQHF.

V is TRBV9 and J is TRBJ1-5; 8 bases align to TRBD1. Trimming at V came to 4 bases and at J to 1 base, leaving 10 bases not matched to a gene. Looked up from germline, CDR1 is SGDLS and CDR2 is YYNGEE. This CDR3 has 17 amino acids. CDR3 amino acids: CASSSDGGQGSNQPQHF. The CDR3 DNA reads TGTGCCAGCAGCTCGGATGGCGGACAGGGAAGCAATCAGCCCCAGCATTTT.

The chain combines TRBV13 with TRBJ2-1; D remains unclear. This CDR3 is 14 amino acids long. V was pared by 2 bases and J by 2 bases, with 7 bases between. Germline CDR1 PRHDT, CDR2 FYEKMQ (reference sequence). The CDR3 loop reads CASSLLATYNEQFF. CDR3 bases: TGTGCCAGCAGCTTACTTGCGACCTACAATGAGCAGTTCTTC.

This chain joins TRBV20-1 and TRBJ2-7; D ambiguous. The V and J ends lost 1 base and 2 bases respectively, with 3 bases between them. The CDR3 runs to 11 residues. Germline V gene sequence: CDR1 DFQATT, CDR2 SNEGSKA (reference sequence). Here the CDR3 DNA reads TGCAGTGCTAGAGTCCCCTACGAGCAGTACTTC. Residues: CSARVPYEQYF.

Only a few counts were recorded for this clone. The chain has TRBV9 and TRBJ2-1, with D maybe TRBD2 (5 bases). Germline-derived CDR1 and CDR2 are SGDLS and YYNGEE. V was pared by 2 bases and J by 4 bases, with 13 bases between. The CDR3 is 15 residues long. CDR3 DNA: TGTGCCAGCAGCGTCCTGGCGGGTTCTTACAATGAGCAGTTCTTC. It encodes CASSVLAGSYNEQFF.

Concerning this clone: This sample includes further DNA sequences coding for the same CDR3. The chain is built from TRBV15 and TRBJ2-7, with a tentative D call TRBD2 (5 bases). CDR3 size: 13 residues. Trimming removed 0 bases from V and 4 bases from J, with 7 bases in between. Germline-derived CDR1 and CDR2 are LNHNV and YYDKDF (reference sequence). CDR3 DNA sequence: TGTGCCACCAGCAGAGATACGGGATACGAGCAGTACTTC. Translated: CATSRDTGYEQYF.

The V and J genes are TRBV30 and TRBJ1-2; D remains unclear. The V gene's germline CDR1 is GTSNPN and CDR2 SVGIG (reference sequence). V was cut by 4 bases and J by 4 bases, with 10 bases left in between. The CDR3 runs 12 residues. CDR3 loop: CAWMRGVYGYTF. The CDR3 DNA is TGTGCCTGGATGCGGGGAGTCTATGGCTACACCTTC.

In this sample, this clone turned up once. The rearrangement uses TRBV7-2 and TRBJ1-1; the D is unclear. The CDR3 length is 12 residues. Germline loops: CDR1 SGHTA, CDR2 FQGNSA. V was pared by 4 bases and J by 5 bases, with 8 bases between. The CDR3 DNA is TGTGCCAGCAGCTCATCCAGGACTGAAGCTTTCTTT. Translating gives CASSSSRTEAFF.

The CDR3 is CASSQEWQESPTNEKLFF. The CDR3 DNA follows: TGTGCCAGCAGCCAAGAATGGCAAGAATCTCCAACTAATGAAAAACTGTTTTTT. This rearrangement joins TRBV4-2 to TRBJ1-4; no definite D call. The V gene lost 0 bases and the J gene lost 0 bases, with 14 bases spanning the gap. Germline CDR1 and CDR2: LGHNA and YNFKEQ. CDR3 length equals 18 residues.

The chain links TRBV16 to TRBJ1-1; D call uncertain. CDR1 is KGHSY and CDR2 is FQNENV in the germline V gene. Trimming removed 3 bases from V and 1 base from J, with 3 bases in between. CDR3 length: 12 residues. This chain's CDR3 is CASSQSNTEAFF. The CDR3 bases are TGTGCCAGCAGCCAGTCGAACACTGAAGCTTTCTTT.

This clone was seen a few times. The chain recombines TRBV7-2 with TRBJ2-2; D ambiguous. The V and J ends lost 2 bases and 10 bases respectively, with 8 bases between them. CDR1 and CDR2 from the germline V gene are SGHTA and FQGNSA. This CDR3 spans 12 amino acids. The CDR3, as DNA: TGTGCCAGCAGCTTATCTTACGTGGAGCTGTTTTTT. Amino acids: CASSLSYVELFF.

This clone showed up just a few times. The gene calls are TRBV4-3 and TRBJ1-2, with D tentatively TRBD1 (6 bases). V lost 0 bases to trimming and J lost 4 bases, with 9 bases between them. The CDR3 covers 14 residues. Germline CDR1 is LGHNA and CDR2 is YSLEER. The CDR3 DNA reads TGCGCCAGCAGCCAAGATACACAGGGCTATGGCTACACCTTC. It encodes CASSQDTQGYGYTF.

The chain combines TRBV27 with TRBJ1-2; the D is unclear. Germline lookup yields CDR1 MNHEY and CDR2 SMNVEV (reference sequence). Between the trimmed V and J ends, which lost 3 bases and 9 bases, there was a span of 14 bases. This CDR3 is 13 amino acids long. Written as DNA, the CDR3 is TGTGCCAGCAGTTTTCGTGAAGATAATAGCTACACCTTC. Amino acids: CASSFREDNSYTF.